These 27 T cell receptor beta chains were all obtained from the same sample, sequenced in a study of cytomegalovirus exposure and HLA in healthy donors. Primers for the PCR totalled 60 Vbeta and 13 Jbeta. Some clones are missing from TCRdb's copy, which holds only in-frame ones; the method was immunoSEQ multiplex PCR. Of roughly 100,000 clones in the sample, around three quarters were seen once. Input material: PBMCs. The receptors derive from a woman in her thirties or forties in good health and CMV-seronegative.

In DNA form, the CDR3 reads TGTGCCAGCAGCTTATATGAGGACAGGCTGGCGTCACCCCTCCACTTT. Translating it yields CASSLYEDRLASPLHF. The gene calls are TRBV13 and TRBJ1-6; 7 nucleotides agree with TRBD1. CDR1 is PRHDT and CDR2 is FYEKMQ in the germline V gene (reference sequence). V shed 2 bases and J 10 bases; nucleotides not matched to a gene: 11. The CDR3 totals 16 residues.

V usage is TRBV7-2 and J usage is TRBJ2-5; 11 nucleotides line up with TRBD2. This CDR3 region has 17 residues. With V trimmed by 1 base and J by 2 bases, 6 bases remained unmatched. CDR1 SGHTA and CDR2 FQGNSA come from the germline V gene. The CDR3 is CASSLVSGGVGQETQYF. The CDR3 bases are TGTGCCAGCAGCTTAGTTAGCGGGGGGGTAGGGCAAGAGACCCAGTACTTC. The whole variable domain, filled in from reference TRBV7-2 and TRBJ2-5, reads GAGVSQSPSNKVTEKGKDVELRCDPISGHTALYWYRQSLGQGLEFLIYFQGNSAPDKSGLPSDRFSAERTGGSVSTLTIQRTQQEDSAVYLCASSLVSGGVGQETQYFGPGTRLLVL.

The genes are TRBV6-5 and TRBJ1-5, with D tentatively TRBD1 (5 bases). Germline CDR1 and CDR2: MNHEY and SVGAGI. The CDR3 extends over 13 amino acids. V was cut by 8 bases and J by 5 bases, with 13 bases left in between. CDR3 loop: CASGQGGDQPQHF. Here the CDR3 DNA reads TGTGCCAGCGGGCAGGGTGGGGATCAGCCCCAGCATTTT.

The CDR3 DNA reads as TGTGCCAGCAGTCAAACCCGGGGACAGAGCAATCAGCCCCAGCATTTT. This translates into CASSQTRGQSNQPQHF. V and J are TRBV7-9 and TRBJ1-5; 7 nucleotides agree with TRBD1. Germline V CDR1 and CDR2: SEHNR, FQNEAQ (reference sequence). The CDR3 has 16 residues. The V gene end was trimmed by 6 bases and the J gene end by 1 base; junction bases not matched to a gene: 9.

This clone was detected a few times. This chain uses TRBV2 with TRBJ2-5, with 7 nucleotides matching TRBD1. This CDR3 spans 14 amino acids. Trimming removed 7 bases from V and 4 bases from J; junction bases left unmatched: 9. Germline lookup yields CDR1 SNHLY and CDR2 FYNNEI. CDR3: CASKRTGPRETQYF. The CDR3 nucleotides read TGTGCCAGCAAACGGACAGGCCCGCGAGAGACCCAGTACTTC.

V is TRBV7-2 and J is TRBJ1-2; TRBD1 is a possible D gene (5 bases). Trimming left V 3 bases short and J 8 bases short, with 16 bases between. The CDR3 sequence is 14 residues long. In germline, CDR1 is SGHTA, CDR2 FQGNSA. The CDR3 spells CASSFRATAVGYTF. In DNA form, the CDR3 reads TGTGCCAGCAGCTTTCGCGCGACAGCCGTGGGCTACACCTTC.

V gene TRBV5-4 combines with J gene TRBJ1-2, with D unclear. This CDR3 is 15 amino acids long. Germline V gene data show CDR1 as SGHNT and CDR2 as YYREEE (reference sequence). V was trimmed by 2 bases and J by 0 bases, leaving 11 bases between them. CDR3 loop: CASSFSGTPNYGYTF. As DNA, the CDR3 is TGTGCCAGCAGCTTCTCGGGAACCCCTAACTATGGCTACACCTTC.

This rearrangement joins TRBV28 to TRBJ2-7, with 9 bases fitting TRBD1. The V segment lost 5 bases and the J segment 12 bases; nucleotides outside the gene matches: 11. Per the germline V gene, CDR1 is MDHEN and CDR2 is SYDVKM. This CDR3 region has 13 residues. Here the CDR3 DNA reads TGTGCCAGCAGTATCGGGACAGGGTATAGGCTGTACTTC. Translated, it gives CASSIGTGYRLYF. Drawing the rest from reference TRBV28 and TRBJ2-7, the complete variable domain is DVKVTQSSRYLVKRTGEKVFLECVQDMDHENMFWYRQDPGLGLRLIYFSYDVKMKEKGDIPEGYSVSREKKERFSLILESASTNQTSMYLCASSIGTGYRLYFGPGTRLTVT.

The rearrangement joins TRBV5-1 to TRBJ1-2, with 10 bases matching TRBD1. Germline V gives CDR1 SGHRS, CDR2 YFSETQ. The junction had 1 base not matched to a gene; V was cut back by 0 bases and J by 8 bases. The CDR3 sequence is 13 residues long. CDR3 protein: CASSLGQGAGYTF. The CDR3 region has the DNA TGCGCCAGCAGCTTGGGACAGGGGGCCGGCTACACCTTC.

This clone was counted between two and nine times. CDR3 in amino acids: CASSTGTPQYF. DNA for the CDR3: TGTGCCAGCAGCACCGGGACACCTCAGTATTTT. V and J are TRBV7-9 and TRBJ2-3; TRBD1 might be the D (6 bases). Germline loops: CDR1 SEHNR, CDR2 FQNEAQ (reference sequence). Trimming cost V 5 bases and J 12 bases, with 12 bases left between them. This CDR3 has 11 residues.

CDR3 sequence (DNA): TGTGCCAGTAGTATAGAGGCGGGGGGCAGTATCAATGAGCAGTTCTTC. This gives the protein CASSIEAGGSINEQFF. The chain uses TRBV19 and TRBJ2-1, with 8 bases lining up with TRBD2. This CDR3 has 16 residues. Germline trimming cut 0 bases from V and 6 bases from J; bases unmatched to any gene: 7. Germline CDR1 LNHDA, CDR2 SQIVND (reference sequence).

The CDR3 loop is CASSLGAASGSDTQYF. The CDR3 bases are TGTGCCAGCAGTTTAGGGGCCGCTAGCGGGTCAGATACGCAGTATTTT. This chain links TRBV27 with TRBJ2-3; 8 nucleotides match TRBD2. Germline CDR1 MNHEY, CDR2 SMNVEV (reference sequence). The V segment lost 2 bases and the J segment 4 bases; nucleotides outside the gene matches: 8. The CDR3 is 16 amino acids.

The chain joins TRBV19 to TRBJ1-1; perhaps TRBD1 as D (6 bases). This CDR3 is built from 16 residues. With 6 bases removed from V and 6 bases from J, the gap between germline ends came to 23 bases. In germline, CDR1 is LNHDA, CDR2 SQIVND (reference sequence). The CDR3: CASRATDPREGAEAFF. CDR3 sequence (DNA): TGTGCCAGTAGAGCAACGGACCCTAGGGAGGGGGCTGAAGCTTTCTTT.

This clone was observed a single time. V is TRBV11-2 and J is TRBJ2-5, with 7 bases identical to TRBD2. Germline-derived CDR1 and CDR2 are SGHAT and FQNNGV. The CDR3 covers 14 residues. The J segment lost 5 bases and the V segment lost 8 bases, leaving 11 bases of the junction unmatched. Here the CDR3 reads CASRPGGLQETQYF. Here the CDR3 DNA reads TGTGCCAGCCGCCCCGGGGGGTTACAGGAGACCCAGTACTTC.

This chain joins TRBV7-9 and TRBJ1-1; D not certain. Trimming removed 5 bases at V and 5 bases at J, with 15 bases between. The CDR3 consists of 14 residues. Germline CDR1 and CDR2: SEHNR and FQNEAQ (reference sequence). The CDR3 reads CASSRDGERTEAFF. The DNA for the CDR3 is TGTGCCAGCAGCCGAGATGGGGAGAGGACTGAAGCTTTCTTT.

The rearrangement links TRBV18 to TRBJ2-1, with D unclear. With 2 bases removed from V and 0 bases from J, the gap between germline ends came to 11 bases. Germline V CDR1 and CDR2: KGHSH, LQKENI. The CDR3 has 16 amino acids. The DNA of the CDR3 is TGTGCCAGCTCACCAGGGCTCCTCAGCTCCTACAATGAGCAGTTCTTC. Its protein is CASSPGLLSSYNEQFF.

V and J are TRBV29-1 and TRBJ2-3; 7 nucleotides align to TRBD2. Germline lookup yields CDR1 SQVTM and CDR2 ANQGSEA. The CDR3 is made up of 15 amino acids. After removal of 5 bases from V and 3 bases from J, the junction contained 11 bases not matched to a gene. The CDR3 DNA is TGCAGCGTTCCACCGGGGGGAGTCCGGACAGATACGCAGTATTTT. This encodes CSVPPGGVRTDTQYF.

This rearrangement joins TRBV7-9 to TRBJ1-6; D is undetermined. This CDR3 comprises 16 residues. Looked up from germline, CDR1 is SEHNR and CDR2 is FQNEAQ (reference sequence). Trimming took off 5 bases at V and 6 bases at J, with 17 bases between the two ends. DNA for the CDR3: TGTGCCAGCAGCCCCCGTAAAGGAGACTTTAATTCACCCCTCCACTTT. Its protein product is CASSPRKGDFNSPLHF.

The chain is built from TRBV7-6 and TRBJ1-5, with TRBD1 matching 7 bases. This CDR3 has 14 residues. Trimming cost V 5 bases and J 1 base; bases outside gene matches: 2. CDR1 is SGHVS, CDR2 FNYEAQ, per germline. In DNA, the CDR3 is TGTGCCAGCAGCACAGGGGTAAGCAATCAGCCCCAGCATTTT. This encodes CASSTGVSNQPQHF. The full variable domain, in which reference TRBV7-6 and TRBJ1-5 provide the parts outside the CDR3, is GAGVSQSPRYKVTKRGQDVALRCDPISGHVSLYWYRQALGQGPEFLTYFNYEAQQDKSGLPNDRFSAERPEGSISTLTIQRTEQRDSAMYRCASSTGVSNQPQHFGDGTRLSIL.

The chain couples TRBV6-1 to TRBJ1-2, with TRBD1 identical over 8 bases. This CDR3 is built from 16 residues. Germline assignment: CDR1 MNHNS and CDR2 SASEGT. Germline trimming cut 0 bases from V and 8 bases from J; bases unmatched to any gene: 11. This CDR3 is CASSEAGTGPTRGYTF. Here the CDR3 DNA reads TGTGCCAGCAGTGAAGCCGGGACAGGCCCCACCAGGGGCTACACCTTC.

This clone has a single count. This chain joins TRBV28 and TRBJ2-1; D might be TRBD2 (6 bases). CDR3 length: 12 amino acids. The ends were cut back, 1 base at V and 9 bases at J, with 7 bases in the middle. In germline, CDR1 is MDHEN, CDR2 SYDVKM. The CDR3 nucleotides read TGTGCCAGCAGTTTATTGGGGGGTGAGCAGTTCTTC. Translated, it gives CASSLLGGEQFF. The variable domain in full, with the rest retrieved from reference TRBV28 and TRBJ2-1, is DVKVTQSSRYLVKRTGEKVFLECVQDMDHENMFWYRQDPGLGLRLIYFSYDVKMKEKGDIPEGYSVSREKKERFSLILESASTNQTSMYLCASSLLGGEQFFGPGTRLTVL.

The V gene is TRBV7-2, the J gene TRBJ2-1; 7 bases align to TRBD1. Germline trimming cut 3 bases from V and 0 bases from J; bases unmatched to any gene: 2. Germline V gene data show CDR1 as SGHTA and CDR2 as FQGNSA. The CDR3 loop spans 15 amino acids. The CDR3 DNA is TGTGCCAGCAGCTTGGACAGGAACTCCTACAATGAGCAGTTCTTC. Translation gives CASSLDRNSYNEQFF.

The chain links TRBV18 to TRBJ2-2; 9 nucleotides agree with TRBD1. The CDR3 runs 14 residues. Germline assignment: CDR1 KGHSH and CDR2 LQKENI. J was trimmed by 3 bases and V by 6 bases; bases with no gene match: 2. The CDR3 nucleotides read TGTGCCAGCTCCCGGACAGGGGACACCGGGGAGCTGTTTTTT. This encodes CASSRTGDTGELFF. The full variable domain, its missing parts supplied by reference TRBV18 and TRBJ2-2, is NAGVMQNPRHLVRRRGQEARLRCSPMKGHSHVYWYRQLPEEGLKFMVYLQKENIIDESGMPKERFSAEFPKEGPSILRIQQVVRGDSAAYFCASSRTGDTGELFFGEGSRLTVL.

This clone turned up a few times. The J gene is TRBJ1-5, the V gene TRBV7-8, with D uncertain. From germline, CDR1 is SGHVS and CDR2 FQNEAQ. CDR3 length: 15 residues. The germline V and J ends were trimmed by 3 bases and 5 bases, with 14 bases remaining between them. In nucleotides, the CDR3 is TGTGCCAGCAGCTTGCGGGCGGGGTGGGATCAGCCCCAGCATTTT. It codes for CASSLRAGWDQPQHF. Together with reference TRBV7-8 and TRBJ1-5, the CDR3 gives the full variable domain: GAGVSQSPRYKVAKRGQDVALRCDPISGHVSLFWYQQALGQGPEFLTYFQNEAQLDKSGLPSDRFFAERPEGSVSTLKIQRTQQEDSAVYLCASSLRAGWDQPQHFGDGTRLSIL.

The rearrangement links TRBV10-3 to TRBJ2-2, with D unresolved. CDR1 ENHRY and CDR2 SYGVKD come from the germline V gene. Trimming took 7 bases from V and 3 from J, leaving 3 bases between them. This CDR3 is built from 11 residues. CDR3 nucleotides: TGTGCCATCACAGACACCGGGGAGCTGTTTTTT. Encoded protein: CAITDTGELFF.

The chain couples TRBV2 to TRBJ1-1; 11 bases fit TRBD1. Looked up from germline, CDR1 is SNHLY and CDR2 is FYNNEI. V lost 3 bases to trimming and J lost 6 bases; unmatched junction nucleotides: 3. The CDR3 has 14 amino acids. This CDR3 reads CASSDRGQGAEAFF. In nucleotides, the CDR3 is TGTGCCAGCAGTGATAGGGGACAGGGGGCTGAAGCTTTCTTT.

Here the CDR3 DNA reads TGTGCCAGCAGCCAAGATTGGGGGGGCACTGAAGCTTTCTTT. It codes for CASSQDWGGTEAFF. The chain recombines TRBV4-2 with TRBJ1-1; tentative D call: TRBD1 (5 bases). The CDR3 loop spans 14 amino acids. CDR1 and CDR2 (germline): LGHNA, YNFKEQ. V shed 0 bases and J shed 4 bases, with 9 bases lying between them.